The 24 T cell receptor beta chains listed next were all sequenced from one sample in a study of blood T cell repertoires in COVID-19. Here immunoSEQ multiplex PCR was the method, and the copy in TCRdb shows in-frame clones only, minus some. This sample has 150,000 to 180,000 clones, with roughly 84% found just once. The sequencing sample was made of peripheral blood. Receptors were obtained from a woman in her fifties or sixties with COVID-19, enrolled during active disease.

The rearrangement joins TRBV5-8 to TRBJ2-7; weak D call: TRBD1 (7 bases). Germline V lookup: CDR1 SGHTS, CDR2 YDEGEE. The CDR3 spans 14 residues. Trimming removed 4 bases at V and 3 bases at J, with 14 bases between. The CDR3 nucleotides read TGTGCCAGCAGCCCAGGGGGGACAGTCTACGAGCAGTACTTC. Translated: CASSPGGTVYEQYF. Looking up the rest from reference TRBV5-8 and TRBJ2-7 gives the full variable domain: EAGVTQSPTHLIKTRGQQATLRCSPISGHTSVYWYQQALGLGLQFLLWYDEGEERNRGNFPPRFSGRQFPNYSSELNVNALELEDSALYLCASSPGGTVYEQYFGPGTRLTVT.

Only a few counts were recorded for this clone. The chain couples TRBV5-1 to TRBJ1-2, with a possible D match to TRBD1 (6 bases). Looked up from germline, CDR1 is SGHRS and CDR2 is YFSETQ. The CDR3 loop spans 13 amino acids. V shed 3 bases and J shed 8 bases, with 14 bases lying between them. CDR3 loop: CASSSAGAEGYTF. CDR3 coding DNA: TGCGCCAGCAGCTCAGCAGGGGCGGAGGGCTACACCTTC.

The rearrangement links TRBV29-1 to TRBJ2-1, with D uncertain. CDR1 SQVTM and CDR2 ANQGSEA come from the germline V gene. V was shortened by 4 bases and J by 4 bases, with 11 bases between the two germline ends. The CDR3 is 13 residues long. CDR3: CSVGGSPYNEQFF. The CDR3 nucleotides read TGCAGCGTTGGCGGTAGCCCATACAATGAGCAGTTCTTC.

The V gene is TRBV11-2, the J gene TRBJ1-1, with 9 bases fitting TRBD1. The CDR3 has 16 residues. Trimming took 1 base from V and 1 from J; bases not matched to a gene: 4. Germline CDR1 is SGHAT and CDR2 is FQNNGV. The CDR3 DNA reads TGTGCCAGCAGCTTAGTTATGGGACAGGGGAACACTGAAGCTTTCTTT. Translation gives CASSLVMGQGNTEAFF.

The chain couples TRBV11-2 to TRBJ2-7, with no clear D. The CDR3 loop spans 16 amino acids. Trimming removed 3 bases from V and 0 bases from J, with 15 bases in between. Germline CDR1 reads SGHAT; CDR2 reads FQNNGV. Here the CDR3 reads CASSLVFRSLSYEQYF. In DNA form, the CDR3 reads TGTGCCAGCAGCTTGGTGTTCCGGAGCCTCTCCTACGAGCAGTACTTC.

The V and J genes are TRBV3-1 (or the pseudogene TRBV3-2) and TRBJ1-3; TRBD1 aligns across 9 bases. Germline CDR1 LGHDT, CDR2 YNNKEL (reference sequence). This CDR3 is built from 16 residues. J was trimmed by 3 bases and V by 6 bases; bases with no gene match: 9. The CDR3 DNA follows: TGTGCCAGCAGGGACAGGGGCCGTCAGAATGGAAACACCATATATTTT. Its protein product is CASRDRGRQNGNTIYF.

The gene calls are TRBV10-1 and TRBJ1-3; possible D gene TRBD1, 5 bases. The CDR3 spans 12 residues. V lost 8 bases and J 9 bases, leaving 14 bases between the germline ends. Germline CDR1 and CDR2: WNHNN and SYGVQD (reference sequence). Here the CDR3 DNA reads TGCGCCAGCGTGGCTCGGGGGTTCACCATATATTTT. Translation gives CASVARGFTIYF.

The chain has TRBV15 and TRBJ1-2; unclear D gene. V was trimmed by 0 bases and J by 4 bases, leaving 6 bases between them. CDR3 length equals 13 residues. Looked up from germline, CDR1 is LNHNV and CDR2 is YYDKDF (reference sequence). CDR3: CATSRDQAYGYTF. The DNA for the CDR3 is TGTGCCACCAGCAGAGACCAGGCCTATGGCTACACCTTC.

The CDR3 is CASSPRPLTGGSNTGELFF. The CDR3 DNA reads as TGTGCCAGCAGCCCGCGCCCCTTGACAGGGGGATCGAACACCGGGGAGCTGTTTTTT. The chain is built from TRBV9 and TRBJ2-2, with 9 bases aligning to TRBD1. The CDR3 runs 19 residues. Germline V gene lookup returns CDR1 SGDLS and CDR2 YYNGEE. V gave up 4 bases and J gave up 0 bases; unmatched junction bases: 13.

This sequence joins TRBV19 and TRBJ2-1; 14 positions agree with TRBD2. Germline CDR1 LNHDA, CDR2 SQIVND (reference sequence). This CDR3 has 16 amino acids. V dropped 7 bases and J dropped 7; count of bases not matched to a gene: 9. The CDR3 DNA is TGTGCCAGTATCGGGGGACTAGCGGGAGAAGATAATGAGCAGTTCTTC. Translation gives CASIGGLAGEDNEQFF.

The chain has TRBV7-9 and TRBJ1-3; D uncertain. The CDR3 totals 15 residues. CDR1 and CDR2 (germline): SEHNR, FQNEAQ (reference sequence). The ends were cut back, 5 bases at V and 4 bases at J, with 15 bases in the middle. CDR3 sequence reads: CASSPSDYGGNTIYF. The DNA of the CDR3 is TGTGCCAGCAGCCCTTCGGACTACGGGGGAAACACCATATATTTT.

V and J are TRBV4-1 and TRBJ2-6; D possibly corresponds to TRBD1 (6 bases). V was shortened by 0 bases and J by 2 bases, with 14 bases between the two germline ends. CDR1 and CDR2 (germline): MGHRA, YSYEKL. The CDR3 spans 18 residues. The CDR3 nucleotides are TGCGCCAGCAGCCAAGATAAGGGGGAACATGCTGGGGCCAACGTCCTGACTTTC. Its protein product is CASSQDKGEHAGANVLTF.

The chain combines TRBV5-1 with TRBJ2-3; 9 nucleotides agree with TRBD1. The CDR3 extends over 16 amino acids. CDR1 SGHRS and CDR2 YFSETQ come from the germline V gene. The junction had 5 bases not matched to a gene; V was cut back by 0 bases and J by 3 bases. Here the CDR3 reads CASSLGRGQGTDTQYF. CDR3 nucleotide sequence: TGCGCCAGCAGCTTGGGGAGGGGACAGGGAACAGATACGCAGTATTTT.

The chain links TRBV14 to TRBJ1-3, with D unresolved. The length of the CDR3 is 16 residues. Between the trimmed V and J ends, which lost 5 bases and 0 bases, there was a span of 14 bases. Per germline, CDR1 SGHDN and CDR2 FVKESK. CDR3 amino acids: CASSLPGSYSGNTIYF. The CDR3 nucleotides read TGTGCCAGCAGCTTACCGGGATCCTACTCTGGAAACACCATATATTTT. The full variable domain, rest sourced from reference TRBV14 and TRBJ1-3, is EAGVTQFPSHSVIEKGQTVTLRCDPISGHDNLYWYRRVMGKEIKFLLHFVKESKQDESGMPNNRFLAERTGGTYSTLKVQPAELEDSGVYFCASSLPGSYSGNTIYFGEGSWLTVV.

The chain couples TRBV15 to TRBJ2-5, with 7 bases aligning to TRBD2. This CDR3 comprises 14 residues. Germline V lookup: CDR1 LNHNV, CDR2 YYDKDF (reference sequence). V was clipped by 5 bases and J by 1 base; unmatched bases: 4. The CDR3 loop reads CATSGGSAQETQYF. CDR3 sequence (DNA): TGTGCCACCAGCGGCGGGAGCGCCCAAGAGACCCAGTACTTC.

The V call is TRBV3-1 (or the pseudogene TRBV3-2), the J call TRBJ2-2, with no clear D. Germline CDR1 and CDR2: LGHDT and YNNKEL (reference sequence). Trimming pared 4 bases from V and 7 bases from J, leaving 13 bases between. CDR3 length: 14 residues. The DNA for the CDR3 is TGTGCCAGCAGCCCGCTACTAAGCAACGGGGAGCTGTTTTTT. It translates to CASSPLLSNGELFF.

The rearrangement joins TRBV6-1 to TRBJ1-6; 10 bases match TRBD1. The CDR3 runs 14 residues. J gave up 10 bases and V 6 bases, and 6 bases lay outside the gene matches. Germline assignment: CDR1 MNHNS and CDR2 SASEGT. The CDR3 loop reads CASSHGQGGSPLHF. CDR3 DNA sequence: TGTGCCAGCAGCCATGGACAGGGGGGATCACCCCTCCACTTT.

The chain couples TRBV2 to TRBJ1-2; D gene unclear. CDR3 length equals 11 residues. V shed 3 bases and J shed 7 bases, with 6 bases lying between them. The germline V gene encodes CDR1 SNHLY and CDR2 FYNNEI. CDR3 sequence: CASSEEFGYTF. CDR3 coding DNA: TGTGCCAGCAGTGAGGAGTTTGGCTACACCTTC.

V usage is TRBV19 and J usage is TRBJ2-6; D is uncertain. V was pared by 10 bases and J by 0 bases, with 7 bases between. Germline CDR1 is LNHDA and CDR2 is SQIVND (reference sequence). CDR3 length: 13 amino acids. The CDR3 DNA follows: TGTGCCACCATCAGCTCTGGGGCCAACGTCCTGACTTTC. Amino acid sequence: CATISSGANVLTF.

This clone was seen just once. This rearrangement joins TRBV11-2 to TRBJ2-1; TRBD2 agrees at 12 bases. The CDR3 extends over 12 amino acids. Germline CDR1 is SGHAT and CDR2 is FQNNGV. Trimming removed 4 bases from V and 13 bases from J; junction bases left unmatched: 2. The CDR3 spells CASSSGLAGQFF. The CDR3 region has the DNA TGTGCCAGCAGCTCGGGACTAGCGGGCCAGTTCTTC. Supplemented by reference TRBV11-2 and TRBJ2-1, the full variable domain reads EAGVAQSPRYKIIEKRQSVAFWCNPISGHATLYWYQQILGQGPKLLIQFQNNGVVDDSQLPKDRFSAERLKGVDSTLKIQPAKLEDSAVYLCASSSGLAGQFFGPGTRLTVL.

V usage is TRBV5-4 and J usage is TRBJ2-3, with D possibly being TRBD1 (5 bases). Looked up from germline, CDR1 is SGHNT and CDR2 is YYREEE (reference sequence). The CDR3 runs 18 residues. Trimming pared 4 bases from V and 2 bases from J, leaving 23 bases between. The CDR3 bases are TGTGCCAGCAGCCCGAAGGGGTCCTTTAGTGGACCCACAGATACGCAGTATTTT. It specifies CASSPKGSFSGPTDTQYF.

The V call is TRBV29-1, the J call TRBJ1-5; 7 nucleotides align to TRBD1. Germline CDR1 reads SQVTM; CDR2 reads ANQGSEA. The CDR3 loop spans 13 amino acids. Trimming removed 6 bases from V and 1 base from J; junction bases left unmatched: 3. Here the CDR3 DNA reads TGCAGCGTAGGGGACAGAAGCAATCAGCCCCAGCATTTT. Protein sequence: CSVGDRSNQPQHF.

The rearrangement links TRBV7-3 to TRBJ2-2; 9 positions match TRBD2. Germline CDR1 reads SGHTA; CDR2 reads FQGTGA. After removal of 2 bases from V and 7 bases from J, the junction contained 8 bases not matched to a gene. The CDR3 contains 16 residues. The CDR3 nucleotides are TGTGCCAGCAGCTTACCACTAGCGGGCCGGGTCGGGGAGCTGTTTTTT. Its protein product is CASSLPLAGRVGELFF.

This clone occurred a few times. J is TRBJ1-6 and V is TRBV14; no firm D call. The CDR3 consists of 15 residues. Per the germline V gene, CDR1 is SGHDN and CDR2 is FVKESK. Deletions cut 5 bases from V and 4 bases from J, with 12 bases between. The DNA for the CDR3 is TGTGCCAGCAGCGAAACCCCGGGATATAATTCACCCCTCCACTTT. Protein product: CASSETPGYNSPLHF.